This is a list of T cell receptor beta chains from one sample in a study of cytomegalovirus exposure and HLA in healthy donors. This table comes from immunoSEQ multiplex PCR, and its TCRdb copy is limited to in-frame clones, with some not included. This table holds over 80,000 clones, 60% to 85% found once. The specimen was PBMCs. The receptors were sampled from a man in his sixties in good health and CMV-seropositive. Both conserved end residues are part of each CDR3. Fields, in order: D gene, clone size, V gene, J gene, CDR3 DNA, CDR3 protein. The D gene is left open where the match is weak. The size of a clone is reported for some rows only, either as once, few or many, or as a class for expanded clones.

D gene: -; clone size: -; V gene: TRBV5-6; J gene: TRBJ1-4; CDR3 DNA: TGTGCCAGCAGCTTACCTGGGGCCGGTGAAAAACTGTTTTTT; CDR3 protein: CASSLPGAGEKLFF
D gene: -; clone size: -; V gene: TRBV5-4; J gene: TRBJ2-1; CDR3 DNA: TGTGCCAGCAGCTCTCAGGGGGGCAATGAGCAGTTCTTC; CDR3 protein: CASSSQGGNEQFF
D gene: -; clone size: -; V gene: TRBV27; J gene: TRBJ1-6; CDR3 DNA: TGTGCCAGCAGTCGACAGCTTAATAATTCACCCCTCCACTTT; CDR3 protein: CASSRQLNNSPLHF
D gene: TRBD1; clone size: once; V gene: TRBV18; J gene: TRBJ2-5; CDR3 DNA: TGTGCCAGCTCACTCCTACAGGGGGGACAAGAGACCCAGTACTTC; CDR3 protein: CASSLLQGGQETQYF
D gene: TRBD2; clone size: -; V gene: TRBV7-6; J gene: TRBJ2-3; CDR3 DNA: TGTGCCAGCAGCTTAGCGGCGGGGGGCCGGGGCACAGATACGCAGTATTTT; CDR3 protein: CASSLAAGGRGTDTQYF
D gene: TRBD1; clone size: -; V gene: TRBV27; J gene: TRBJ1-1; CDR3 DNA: TGTGCCAGCAGTGGACAGGGGCGAAAAGAAGCTTTCTTT; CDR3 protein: CASSGQGRKEAFF
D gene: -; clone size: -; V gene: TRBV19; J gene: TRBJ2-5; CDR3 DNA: TGTGCCAGTAGTATAAAGGAGGAGACCCAGTACTTC; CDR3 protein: CASSIKEETQYF
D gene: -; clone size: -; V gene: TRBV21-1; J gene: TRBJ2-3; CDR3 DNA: TGTGCCAGCCCGTGGGAGCGCGCAGATACGCAGTATTTT; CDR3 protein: CASPWERADTQYF
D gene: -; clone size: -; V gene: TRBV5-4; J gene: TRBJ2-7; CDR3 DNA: TGTGCCAGCAGCTTCTCAGGAACCTACGAGCAGTACTTC; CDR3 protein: CASSFSGTYEQYF
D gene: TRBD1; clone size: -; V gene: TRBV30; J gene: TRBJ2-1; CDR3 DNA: TGTGCCTGGATGGGACAGAATTACAATGAGCAGTTCTTC; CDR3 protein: CAWMGQNYNEQFF
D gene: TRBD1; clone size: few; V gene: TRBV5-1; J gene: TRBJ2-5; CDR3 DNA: TGCGCCAGCAGCCCACAGGGGGCTGGGGAGACCCAGTACTTC; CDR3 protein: CASSPQGAGETQYF
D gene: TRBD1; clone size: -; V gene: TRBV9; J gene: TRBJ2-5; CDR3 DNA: TGTGCCAGCAGCGTAGGACAGGGGGAGACCCAGTACTTC; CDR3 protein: CASSVGQGETQYF
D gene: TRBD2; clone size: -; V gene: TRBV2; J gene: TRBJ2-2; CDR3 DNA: TGTGCCAGCAGACCAAACGGGGGGGCCCCCGGGGAGCTGTTTTTT; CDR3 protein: CASRPNGGAPGELFF
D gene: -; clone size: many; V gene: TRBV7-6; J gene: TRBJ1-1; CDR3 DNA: TGTGCCAGCAGCTTGGGTCCAGGGGTTTGGAACACTGAAGCTTTCTTT; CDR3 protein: CASSLGPGVWNTEAFF
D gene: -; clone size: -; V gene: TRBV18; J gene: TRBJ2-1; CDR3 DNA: TGTGCCAGCTCACCAGCAGTGTCCAATGAGCAGTTCTTC; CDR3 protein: CASSPAVSNEQFF
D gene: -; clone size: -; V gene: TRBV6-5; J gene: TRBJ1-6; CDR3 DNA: TGTGCCAGCAGCCTTGGGGCAGTAAATAATTCACCCCTCCACTTT; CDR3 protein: CASSLGAVNNSPLHF
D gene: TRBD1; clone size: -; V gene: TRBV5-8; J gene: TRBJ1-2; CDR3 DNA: TGTGCCAGCAGCTACCAGGGCGGGACAGGGGGGAGAGGCTACACCTTC; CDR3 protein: CASSYQGGTGGRGYTF
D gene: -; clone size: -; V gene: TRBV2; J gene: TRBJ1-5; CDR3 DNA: TGTGCCAGCAGCCGGGGGTCCAATCAGCCCCAGCATTTT; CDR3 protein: CASSRGSNQPQHF
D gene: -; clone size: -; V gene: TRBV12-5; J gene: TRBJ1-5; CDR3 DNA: TGTGCTAGTGGTTTCGGGAAGGATCAGCCCCAGCATTTT; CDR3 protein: CASGFGKDQPQHF
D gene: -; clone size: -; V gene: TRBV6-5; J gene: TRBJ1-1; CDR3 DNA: TGTGCCAGCAGTTACTCGAAGGGACTGCAAGGCGCTGCAGCTTTCTTT; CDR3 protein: CASSYSKGLQGAAAFF
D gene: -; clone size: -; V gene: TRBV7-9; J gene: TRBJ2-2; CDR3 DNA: TGTGCCAGCAGCTGGCCTGGGAGCGGGGAGCTGTTTTTT; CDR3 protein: CASSWPGSGELFF
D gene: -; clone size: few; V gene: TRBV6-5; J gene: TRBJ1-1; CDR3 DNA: TGTGCCAGCAGTCCCCGTGGGGCGAGAGCTTTCTTT; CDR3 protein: CASSPRGARAFF
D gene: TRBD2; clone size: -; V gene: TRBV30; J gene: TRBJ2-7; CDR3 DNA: TGTGCCTGGAGTTCAAGCGGGGTCGAGCAGTACTTC; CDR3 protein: CAWSSSGVEQYF
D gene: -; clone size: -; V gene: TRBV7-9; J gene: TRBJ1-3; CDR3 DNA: TGTGCCAGCAGCTTGGCGGCTACCTCTGGAAACACCATATATTTT; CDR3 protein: CASSLAATSGNTIYF
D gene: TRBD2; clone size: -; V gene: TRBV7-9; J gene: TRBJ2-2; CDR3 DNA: TGTGCCAGCGGTCGTACTAGCGGGGGGGCCGGGGGCACCGGGGAGCTGTTTTTT; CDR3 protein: CASGRTSGGAGGTGELFF
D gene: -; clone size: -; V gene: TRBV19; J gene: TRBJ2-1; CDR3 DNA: TGTGCCAGTAGTCCTCCTCGTCAGATCTACAATGAGCAGTTCTTC; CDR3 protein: CASSPPRQIYNEQFF
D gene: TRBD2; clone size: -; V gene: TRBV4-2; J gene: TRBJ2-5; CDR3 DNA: TGTGCCAGCAGCCAAGATTCGGGGGGGAAGACCCAGTACTTC; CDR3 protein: CASSQDSGGKTQYF
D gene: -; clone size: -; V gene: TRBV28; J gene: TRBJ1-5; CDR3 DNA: TGTGCCAGCAGTTTAACAGGGCCGGGGCAGCCCCAGCATTTT; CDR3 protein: CASSLTGPGQPQHF
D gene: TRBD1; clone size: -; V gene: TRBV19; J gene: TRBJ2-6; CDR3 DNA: TGTGCCAGTAGAGGGCAGGGGGCCCCCTCTGGGGCCAACGTCCTGACTTTC; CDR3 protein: CASRGQGAPSGANVLTF
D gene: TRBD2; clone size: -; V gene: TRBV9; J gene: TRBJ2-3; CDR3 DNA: TGTGCCAGCAGCTCAACTTCGGGACTAACAGCAGATACGCAGTATTTT; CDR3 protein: CASSSTSGLTADTQYF
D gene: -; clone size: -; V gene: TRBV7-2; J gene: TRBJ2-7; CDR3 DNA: TGTGCCAGCAGCTTAGTGTCGACTGCAAGCTCCTACGAGCAGTACTTC; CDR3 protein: CASSLVSTASSYEQYF
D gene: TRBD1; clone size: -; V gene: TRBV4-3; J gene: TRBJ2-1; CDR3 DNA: TGCGCCAGCAGCCAAACCACAGGGGGCCCCTACAATGAGCAGTTCTTC; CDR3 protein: CASSQTTGGPYNEQFF
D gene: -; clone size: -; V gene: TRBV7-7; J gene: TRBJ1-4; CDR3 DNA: TGTGCTAGCAGCCCCATGGGGGGGGCCAATGAAAAACTGTTTTTT; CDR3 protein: CASSPMGGANEKLFF
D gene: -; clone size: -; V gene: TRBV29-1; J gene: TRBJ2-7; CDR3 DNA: TGCAGCGTTCGCAGGTCCTACGAGCAGTACTTC; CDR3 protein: CSVRRSYEQYF
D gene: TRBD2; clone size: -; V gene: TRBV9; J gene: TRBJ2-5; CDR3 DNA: TGTGCCAGCAGCGTAGACGCACCCGGGGGACTACTAGAGACCCAGTACTTC; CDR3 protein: CASSVDAPGGLLETQYF
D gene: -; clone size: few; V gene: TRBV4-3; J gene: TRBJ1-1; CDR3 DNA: TGCGCCAGCAGCCAAAGACAGAAATGGCCCGAAGCTTTCTTT; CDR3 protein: CASSQRQKWPEAFF
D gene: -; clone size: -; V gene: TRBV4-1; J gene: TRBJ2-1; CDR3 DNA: TGCGCCAGCAGCTTCGACAGGAGCTCCTACAATGAGCAGTTCTTC; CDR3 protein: CASSFDRSSYNEQFF
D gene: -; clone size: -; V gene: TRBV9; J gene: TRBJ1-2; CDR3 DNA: TGTGCCAGCAGCGTAGGGTCGGGAACCTTATATGGCTACACCTTC; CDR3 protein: CASSVGSGTLYGYTF
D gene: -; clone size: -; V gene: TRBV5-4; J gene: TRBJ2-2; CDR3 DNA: TGTGCCAGCAGCCCCCGACAGGAAAACACCGGGGAGCTGTTTTTT; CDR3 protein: CASSPRQENTGELFF
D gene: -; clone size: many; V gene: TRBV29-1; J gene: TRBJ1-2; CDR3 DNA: TGCAGCGTTGCCGGGGAAACAGCTAGGGGCTACACCTTC; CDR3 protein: CSVAGETARGYTF
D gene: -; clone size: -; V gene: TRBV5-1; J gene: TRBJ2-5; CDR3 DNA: TGCGCCAGCAGCTTGGGACACACGTACCAAGAGACCCAGTACTTC; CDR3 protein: CASSLGHTYQETQYF
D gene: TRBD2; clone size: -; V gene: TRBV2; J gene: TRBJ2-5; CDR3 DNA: TGTGCTACCCGGGGAGGGCAGCAAGAGACCCAGTACTTC; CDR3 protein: CATRGGQQETQYF
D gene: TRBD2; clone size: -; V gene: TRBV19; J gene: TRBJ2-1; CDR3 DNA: TGTGCCAGTAGTATAGAACCAGCGGGAAACAATGAGCAGTTCTTC; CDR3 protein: CASSIEPAGNNEQFF
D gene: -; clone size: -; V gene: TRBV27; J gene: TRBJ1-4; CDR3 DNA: TGTGCCAGCAGTTTCCGTAAAGCGGCCGGGGCTAATGAAAAACTGTTTTTT; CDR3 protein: CASSFRKAAGANEKLFF
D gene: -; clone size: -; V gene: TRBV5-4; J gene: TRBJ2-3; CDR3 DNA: TGTGCCAGCAGCTTGGCGGGGAGACATAGCACAGATACGCAGTATTTT; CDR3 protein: CASSLAGRHSTDTQYF
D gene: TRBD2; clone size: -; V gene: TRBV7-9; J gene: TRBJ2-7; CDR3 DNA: TGTGCCAGCAGCCGCACGGGACTAGCGGGAGATGTGTGGGTGCAGTACTTC; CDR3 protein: CASSRTGLAGDVWVQYF
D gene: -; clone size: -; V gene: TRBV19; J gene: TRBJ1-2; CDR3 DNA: TGTGCCAGCTCAGGGTTCGCGGAAGCTAACTATGGCTACACCTTC; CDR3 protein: CASSGFAEANYGYTF
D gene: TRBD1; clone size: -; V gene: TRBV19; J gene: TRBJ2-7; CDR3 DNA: TGTGCCAGTAGTTCAGATGGGACAGGGTCCCACGAGCAGTACTTC; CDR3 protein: CASSSDGTGSHEQYF
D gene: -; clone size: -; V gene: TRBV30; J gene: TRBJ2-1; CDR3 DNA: TGTGCCTGGAGTTTCCAGTCGTTATACAATGAGCAGTTCTTC; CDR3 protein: CAWSFQSLYNEQFF
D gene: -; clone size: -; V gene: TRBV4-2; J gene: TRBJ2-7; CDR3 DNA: TGTGCCAGCAGCCCAACAGGGTTCCCCTACGAGCAGTACTTC; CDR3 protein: CASSPTGFPYEQYF
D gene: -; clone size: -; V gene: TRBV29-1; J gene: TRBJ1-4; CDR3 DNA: TGCAGCGTTGGGGGCAGGGCAAATGAAAAACTGTTTTTT; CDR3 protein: CSVGGRANEKLFF
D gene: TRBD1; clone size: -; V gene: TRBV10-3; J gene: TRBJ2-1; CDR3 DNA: TGTGCCAACTCCGGGACAGGGGACTACAATGAGCAGTTCTTC; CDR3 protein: CANSGTGDYNEQFF
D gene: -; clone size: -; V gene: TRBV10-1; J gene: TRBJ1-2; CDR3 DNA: TGCGCCAGCCCAGACAGGTCGAACTATGGCTACACCTTC; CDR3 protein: CASPDRSNYGYTF
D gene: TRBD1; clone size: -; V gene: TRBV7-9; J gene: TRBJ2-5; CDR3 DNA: TGTGCCAGCAGCTTAGGGACAGGGCTCCAAGAGACCCAGTACTTC; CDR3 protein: CASSLGTGLQETQYF
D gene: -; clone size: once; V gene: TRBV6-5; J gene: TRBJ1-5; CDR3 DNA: TGTGCCAGCAGCTCGAGAGGAGATCAGCCCCAGCATTTT; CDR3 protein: CASSSRGDQPQHF
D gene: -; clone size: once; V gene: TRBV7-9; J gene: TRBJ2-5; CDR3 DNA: TGTGCCAGCAGCTTACTCATGGGGCCGGATCCCCAGTACTTC; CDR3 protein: CASSLLMGPDPQYF
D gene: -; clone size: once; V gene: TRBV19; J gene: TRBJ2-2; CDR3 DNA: TGTGCCAGTAGTATAGTTAGAAGGGGAAACACCGGGGAGCTGTTTTTT; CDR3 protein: CASSIVRRGNTGELFF
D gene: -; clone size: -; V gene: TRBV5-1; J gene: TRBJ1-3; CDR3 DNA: TGCGCCAGCAGCTTGGCTCCAACAGGGACTGGAAACACCATATATTTT; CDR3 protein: CASSLAPTGTGNTIYF